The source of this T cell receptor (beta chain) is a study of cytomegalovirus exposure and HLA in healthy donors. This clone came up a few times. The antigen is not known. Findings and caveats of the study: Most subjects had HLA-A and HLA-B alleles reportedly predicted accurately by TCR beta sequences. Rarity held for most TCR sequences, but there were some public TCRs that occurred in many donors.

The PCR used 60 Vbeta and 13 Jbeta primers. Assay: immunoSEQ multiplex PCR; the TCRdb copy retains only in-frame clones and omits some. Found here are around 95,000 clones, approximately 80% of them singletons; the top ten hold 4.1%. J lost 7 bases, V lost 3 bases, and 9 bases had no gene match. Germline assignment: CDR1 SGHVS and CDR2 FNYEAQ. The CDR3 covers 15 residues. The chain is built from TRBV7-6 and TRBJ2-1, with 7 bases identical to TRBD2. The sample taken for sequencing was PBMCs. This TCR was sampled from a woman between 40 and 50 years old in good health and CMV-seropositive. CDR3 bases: TGTGCCAGCAGCTTTTGGGGCGGGAGTGGGAATGAGCAGTTCTTC. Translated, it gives CASSFWGGSGNEQFF.